The clone carrying this TCR beta chain was observed many times. Its cognate antigen is unknown. This record belongs to a study of T cells in Graves' hyperthyroidism and ophthalmopathy. In the study overall: Before treatment of any kind, peripheral blood was taken at initial diagnosis. Study results and limitations: Separating ophthalmopathy from stable hyperthyroidism was achieved by a 13 V-J model.

Criteria for exclusion of patients were uncontrolled infection, other autoimmune disease, pregnancy or lactation. Each diagnosis drew on symptoms, thyroxine, TRAb, thyroid ultrasound and orbital computed tomography findings. The CDR3 sequence is 16 residues long. Germline V CDR1 and CDR2: MNHEY, SMNVEV (reference sequence). V lost 3 bases and J lost 1; bases outside the gene matches: 6. Researchers amplified the TCR beta CDR3 regions from RNA transcripts. Carried out on the TCR CDR3, a first-round RT-PCR used the HTBI primer set. A single record per CDR3 protein comes from TCRdb applying MiXCR to the multiplex PCR reads. The table records hundreds of thousands of distinct CDR3 sequences, 13% to 15% of them present only once.

The source material was blood. The receptor comes from a woman aged 18-29 years with Graves' hyperthyroidism. The chain is built from TRBV27 and TRBJ2-3; TRBD1 aligns across 8 bases. The CDR3 region has the DNA TGTGCCAGCAGTTTGTGGCAGGGGGCTGGCACAGATACGCAGTATTTT. Translating it yields CASSLWQGAGTDTQYF.